Shown below are 17 T cell receptor delta chains from a single sample sequenced in a study of γδ T cells in repeated Plasmodium falciparum infection. TCRdb called clones from the multiplex PCR reads again using CATT. Counted here are 90,000 to 95,000 delta-chain clones, 0.95% to 1% occurring once; the ten biggest clones make up nearly 10%. Flow sorting of PBMC yielded separate Vgamma9/Vdelta2+ and Vdelta2-negative gammadelta T cell populations for bulk repertoire analysis. What was sequenced was gamma-delta T cells from blood. Source of these receptors: a pool of human donors (malaria-infected and uninfected, not separated).

There are many counts of this clone. Other DNA variants within this sample encode the same CDR3. The chain joins TRDV1 to TRDJ4; 7 bases line up with TRDD3. Losses at the gene ends were 5 bases for V and 0 bases for J; bases not matched to a gene: 12. This CDR3 has 16 amino acids. The germline gives CDR1 TSWWSYY, CDR2 QGS. The CDR3 loop reads CALGLWGTRRPRPLIF. CDR3 nucleotide sequence: TGTGCTCTTGGGTTATGGGGGACTCGACGCCCCAGACCCCTGATCTTT.

In its sample, this clone was seen many times. A far larger clone is one base from this, pointing to a likely read error. Other DNA sequences in this specimen translate into the identical CDR3. No J gene was named, though the V gene is TRDV2. The CDR3 has 16 residues. The germline gives CDR1 GEAIGNYY, CDR2 EKD. CDR3: CACDTVGDAYTDKLIF. CDR3 coding DNA: TGTGCCTGTGACACCGTCGGAGACGCGTACACCGATAAGCTCATCTTT.

Worth noting for this clone: This is likely an artifact of a read error, given a far larger clone one base away. The sample holds other DNA sequences that translate to the same CDR3. V is TRAV36/DV7 and J is TRDJ1; 8 positions agree with TRDD3. In the absence of a J gene in TCRdb, the DNA was matched to germline to assign it here. This CDR3 is 13 amino acids long. After removal of 7 bases from V and 7 bases from J, the junction contained 12 bases not matched to a gene. CDR1 is VTNFRS, CDR2 LTSSGIE, per germline (reference sequence). CDR3 bases: TGTGCTACAAGTACTGGGGGGTACGGTAAACTCATCTTT. As protein: CATSTGGYGKLIF. Variable domain in full (rest from reference TRAV36/DV7 and TRDJ1): EDKVVQSPLSLVVHEGDTVTLNCSYEVTNFRSLLWYKQEKKAPTFLFMLTSSGIEKKSGRLSSILDKKELSSILNITATQTGDSAIYLCATSTGGYGKLIFGKGTRVTVEP.

The table lists this clone with a few counts. This DNA's translation differs at residue 17 from TCRdb's protein, which comes from a much larger clone; a read error is likely, and the protein shown is translated from the DNA. No J gene was called, and the V gene is TRDV2; TRDD3, the table's D call, was not compared with the DNA. CDR1 is GEAIGNYY and CDR2 is EKD in the germline V gene. This CDR3 has 19 residues. The CDR3 is CACDTAGGYSSWDTRQVFF. The CDR3 DNA sequence: TGTGCCTGTGACACCGCCGGGGGATACAGCTCCTGGGACACCCGACAGGTGTTTTTC.

This clone showed up just a few times. A read error is the likely source, as a far larger clone sits one nucleotide away. Other DNA sequences within the sample encode an identical CDR3. The chain carries TRDV2 and TRDJ1; the match to TRDD3 covers 8 bases. TCRdb is silent on the J gene; assignment here came from matching the DNA to germline. The V gene's germline CDR1 is GEAIGNYY and CDR2 EKD. CDR3 length: 16 residues. Written as DNA, the CDR3 is TGTGCCTGTGAAACTGGGGGCCGCAATTACACCGACAAACTCATCTTT. Its protein is CACETGGRNYTDKLIF.

This clone was seen more than once but under ten times. A far larger clone is off by one base, so a read error is likely. This sample also contains other DNA sequences that code for the same CDR3. V is TRDV2 and J is TRDJ1; 9 bases are a match to TRDD3. TCRdb is silent on the J gene; assignment here came from matching the DNA to germline. Germline V gene lookup returns CDR1 GEAIGNYY and CDR2 EKD. The CDR3 loop spans 19 amino acids. Germline trimming cut 5 bases from V and 0 bases from J; bases unmatched to any gene: 18. The CDR3 region is CACVGLDGLLGDYTDKLIF. The CDR3 DNA sequence: TGTGCCTGTGTCGGATTAGACGGACTACTGGGGGACTACACCGATAAACTCATCTTT.

With respect to this clone: At one boundary the junction diverges from the germline segment, which might be a read error. The V gene is TRDV1, the J gene TRDJ1, with TRDD3 identical over 7 bases. TCRdb lists no J gene, so it was determined here by aligning the DNA to germline. The germline V gene has CDR1 TSWWSYY and CDR2 QGS. The CDR3 runs 18 residues. The CDR3 DNA follows: TGCTCTGGGGAACCTATGCTCCCCCTGGGGGTCGACACCGATAAACTCATCTTT. It specifies CSGEPMLPLGVDTDKLIF.

This clone has ten or more counts. This chain connects TRAV29/DV5 to TRDJ1, with a possible D match to TRDD2 (6 bases). The CDR3 totals 17 residues. Germline values: CDR1 NSMFDY, CDR2 ISSIKDK. The V gene lost 2 bases and the J gene lost 2 bases, with 22 bases spanning the gap. Written as DNA, the CDR3 is TGTGCAGCAAGATACCCATCCTACGCGGGTATAACCGATAAACTCATCTTT. Residues: CAARYPSYAGITDKLIF.

The chain links TRDV1 to TRDJ1; TRDD3 matches 9 bases. TCRdb carries no J gene annotation; the J gene was assigned here by matching the DNA with germline. V lost 3 bases and J lost 6; bases outside the gene matches: 23. CDR3 size: 20 residues. Germline assignment: CDR1 TSWWSYY and CDR2 QGS. The CDR3 bases are TGTGCTCTTGGGGAGTATACCTATTCGTACTGGGGGACCCCGAGGAATAAACTCATCTTT. It specifies CALGEYTYSYWGTPRNKLIF.

With regard to this clone: One base separates it from a far larger clone, so it is likely a read error. This sample includes further DNA sequences coding for the same CDR3. V and J are TRDV2 and TRDJ1, with 7 bases that match TRDD3. TCRdb carries no J gene annotation; the J gene was assigned here by matching the DNA with germline. The germline V gene has CDR1 GEAIGNYY and CDR2 EKD. CDR3 length: 14 amino acids. Unmatched junction bases numbered 7, after V lost 1 base and J lost 6 bases. CDR3 sequence reads: CACDTMGDTHKLIF. The CDR3 DNA is TGTGCCTGTGACACAATGGGGGACACGCATAAACTCATCTTT.

This clone was found a few times. TCRdb's protein, taken from a much larger clone, differs from this DNA's translation at residue 6, likely owing to a read error; the protein displayed comes from the DNA. The chain joins TRDV2 to TRDJ1; D is undetermined. TCRdb carries no J gene annotation; the J gene was assigned here by matching the DNA with germline. Germline lookup yields CDR1 GEAIGNYY and CDR2 EKD. This CDR3 has 18 amino acids. V dropped 1 base and J dropped 0 bases, with 20 bases sitting between them. The CDR3 here is CACDTSHARSEYTDKLIF. The CDR3 bases are TGTGCCTGTGACACTTCGCACGCGCGGAGTGAGTACACCGATAAACTCATCTTT.

This clone has more than one count but fewer than ten. Translating this DNA gives a protein that differs at residue 6 from the TCRdb one, which belongs to a much larger clone; a read error is likely, and the protein shown is this translation. The V gene is TRDV2, the J gene TRDJ1, with TRDD3 identical over 7 bases. TCRdb leaves out the J gene; it was filled in here by matching the DNA to germline. V dropped 1 base and J dropped 0; count of bases not matched to a gene: 13. Germline CDR1 is GEAIGNYY and CDR2 is EKD. The CDR3 loop spans 18 amino acids. CDR3 sequence: CACDTVEGGSPYTDKLIF. The CDR3 region has the DNA TGTGCCTGTGACACGGTGGAAGGGGGATCCCCGTACACCGATAAACTCATCTTT.

On this clone itself: In the same sample, other DNA sequences code for this CDR3. DNA of the CDR3: TGCGCCTGTGAAGCTCTATTTTTGGGGGACGGGAGGTACACCGATAAGCTCATCTTT. As protein: CACEALFLGDGRYTDKLIF. The J gene has no call, while the V gene is TRDV2; the table's D call of TRDD3 was not tested on the DNA. Germline-derived CDR1 and CDR2 are GEAIGNYY and EKD. The CDR3 has 19 residues.

This clone has at least ten counts. This rearrangement joins TRDV1 to TRDJ1; TRDD3 matches 12 bases. V shed 2 bases and J 0 bases; nucleotides not matched to a gene: 16. CDR1 TSWWSYY and CDR2 QGS come from the germline V gene. This CDR3 is 21 amino acids long. The CDR3: CALGESTSWGIRSGDTDKLIF. CDR3 nucleotides: TGTGCTCTTGGGGAATCAACATCCTGGGGGATACGTTCAGGGGACACCGATAAACTCATCTTT.

For this clone: A read error likely explains this, since a far larger clone differs by one base. Other DNA sequences within the sample encode an identical CDR3. The chain recombines TRDV2 with TRDJ1; 9 bases match TRDD3. TCRdb is silent on the J gene; assignment here came from matching the DNA to germline. After removal of 1 base from V and 0 bases from J, the junction contained 11 bases not matched to a gene. The CDR3 extends over 18 amino acids. Germline loops: CDR1 GEAIGNYY, CDR2 EKD. The CDR3 loop is CACDTLEGLGDDTDKLIF. In DNA, the CDR3 is TGTGCCTGTGACACTCTGGAAGGACTGGGGGACGACACCGATAAACTCATCTTT.

This clone was counted between two and nine times. The translation of this DNA and the TCRdb protein of a much larger clone differ at residue 13, probably owing to a read error; the protein shown here is translated from the DNA. This chain joins TRDV1 and TRDJ1; D is perhaps TRDD3 (6 bases). Because TCRdb records no J gene, it was assigned here through a match of the DNA to germline. The ends were cut back, 1 base at V and 0 bases at J, with 30 bases in the middle. The CDR3 totals 22 residues. The V gene's germline CDR1 is TSWWSYY and CDR2 QGS. CDR3 sequence: CALGEPRRRDTRIPFHTDKLIF. DNA of the CDR3: TGTGCTCTTGGGGAACCTCGGAGAAGAGATACGCGGATACCATTCCACACCGATAAACTCATCTTT.

This clone was observed a handful of times. A far larger clone is off by one base, so a read error is likely. Distinct nucleotide sequences in the sample also encode this CDR3. The V call is TRDV2, the J call TRDJ1; TRDD3 aligns across 8 bases. Since TCRdb gives no J gene, matching the DNA to germline was used here to assign it. CDR3 length: 18 amino acids. Germline V gene sequence: CDR1 GEAIGNYY, CDR2 EKD. CDR3 coding DNA: TGTGCCTGTGACCCGAAGGTACTGGGGGCTACGTACACTGATAAACTCATCTTT. This encodes CACDPKVLGATYTDKLIF.